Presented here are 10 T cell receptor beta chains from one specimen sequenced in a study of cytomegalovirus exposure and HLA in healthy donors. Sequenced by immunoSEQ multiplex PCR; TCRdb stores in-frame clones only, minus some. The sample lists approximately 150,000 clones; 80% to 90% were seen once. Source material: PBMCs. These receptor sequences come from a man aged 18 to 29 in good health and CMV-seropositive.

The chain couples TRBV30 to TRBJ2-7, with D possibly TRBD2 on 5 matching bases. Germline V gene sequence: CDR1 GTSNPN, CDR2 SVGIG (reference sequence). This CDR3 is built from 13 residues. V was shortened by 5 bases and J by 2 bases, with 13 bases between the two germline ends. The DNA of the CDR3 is TGTGCCTGGGGTTTCCCCGGGGCCTACGAGCAGTACTTC. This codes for CAWGFPGAYEQYF.

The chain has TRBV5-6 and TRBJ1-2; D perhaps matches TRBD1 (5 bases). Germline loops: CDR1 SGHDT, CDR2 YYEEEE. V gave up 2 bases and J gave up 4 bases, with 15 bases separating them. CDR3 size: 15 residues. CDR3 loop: CASSLGQLGAYGYTF. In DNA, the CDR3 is TGTGCCAGCAGCTTAGGGCAGCTAGGGGCCTATGGCTACACCTTC.

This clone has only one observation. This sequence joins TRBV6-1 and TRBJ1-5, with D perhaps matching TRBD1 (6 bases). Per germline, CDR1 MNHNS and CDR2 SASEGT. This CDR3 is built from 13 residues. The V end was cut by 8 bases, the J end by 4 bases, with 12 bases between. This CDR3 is CASGGQINQPQHF. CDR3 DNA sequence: TGTGCCAGCGGGGGACAAATTAATCAGCCCCAGCATTTT.

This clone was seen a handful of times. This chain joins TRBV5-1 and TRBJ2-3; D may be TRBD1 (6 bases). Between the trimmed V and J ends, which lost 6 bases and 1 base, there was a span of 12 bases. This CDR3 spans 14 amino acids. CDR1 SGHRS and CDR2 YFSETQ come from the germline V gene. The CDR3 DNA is TGCGCCAGCACCCTGGCAGGGGGCACAGATACGCAGTATTTT. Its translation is CASTLAGGTDTQYF.

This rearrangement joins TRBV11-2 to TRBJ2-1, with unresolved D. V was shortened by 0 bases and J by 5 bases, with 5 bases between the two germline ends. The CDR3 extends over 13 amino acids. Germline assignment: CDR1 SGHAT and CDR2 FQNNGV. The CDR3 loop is CASSLDLNNEQFF. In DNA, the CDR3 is TGTGCCAGCAGCTTAGATCTTAACAATGAGCAGTTCTTC.

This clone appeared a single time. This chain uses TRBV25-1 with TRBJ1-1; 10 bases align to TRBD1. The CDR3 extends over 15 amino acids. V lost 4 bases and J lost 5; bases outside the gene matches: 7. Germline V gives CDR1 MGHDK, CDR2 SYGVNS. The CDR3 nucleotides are TGTGCCAGCAGTGCCTTCTTGGACAGGGGGACTGAAGCTTTCTTT. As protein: CASSAFLDRGTEAFF.

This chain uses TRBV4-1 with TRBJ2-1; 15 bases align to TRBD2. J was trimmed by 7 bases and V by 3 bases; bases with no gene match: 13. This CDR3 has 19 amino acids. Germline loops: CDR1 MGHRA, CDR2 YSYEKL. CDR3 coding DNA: TGCGCCAGCAGCCACCCTGGACTAGCGGGAGGGCCCGACGAGAATGAGCAGTTCTTC. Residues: CASSHPGLAGGPDENEQFF.

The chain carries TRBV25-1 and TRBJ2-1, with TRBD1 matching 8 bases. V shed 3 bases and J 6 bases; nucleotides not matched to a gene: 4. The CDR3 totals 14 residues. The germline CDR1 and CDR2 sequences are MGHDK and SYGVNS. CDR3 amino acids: CASSDRGLSNEQFF. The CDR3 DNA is TGTGCCAGCAGTGACAGGGGGCTATCCAATGAGCAGTTCTTC.

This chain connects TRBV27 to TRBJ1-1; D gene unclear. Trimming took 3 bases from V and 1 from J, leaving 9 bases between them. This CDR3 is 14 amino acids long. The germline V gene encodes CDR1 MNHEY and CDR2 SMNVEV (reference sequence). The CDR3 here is CASSLGASNTEAFF. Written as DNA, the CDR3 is TGTGCCAGCAGTTTGGGAGCCTCGAACACTGAAGCTTTCTTT.

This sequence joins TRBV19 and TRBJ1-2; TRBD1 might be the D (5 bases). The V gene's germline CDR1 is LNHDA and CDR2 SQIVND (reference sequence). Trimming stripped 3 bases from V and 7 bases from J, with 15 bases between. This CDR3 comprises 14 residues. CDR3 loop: CASSILNGGLGYTF. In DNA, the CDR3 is TGTGCCAGTAGTATCCTGAACGGGGGTCTTGGCTACACCTTC.